Each of the 4 T cell receptor beta chains below was sequenced from the same sample in a study of OX40 agonist ivuxolimab in advanced cancers. Assay: immunoSEQ multiplex PCR; the TCRdb copy retains only in-frame clones and omits some. The table records tens of thousands of clones, around nine tenths of them present only once. The sample was CD4+ or CD8+ T cells sorted from blood, taken in a trial of the OX40 agonist ivuxolimab. These receptors originate from an adult with an advanced solid tumor such as melanoma, head and neck, liver or kidney cancer.

This chain uses TRBV7-9 with TRBJ1-2; 8 positions agree with TRBD1. Germline trimming cut 2 bases from V and 4 bases from J; bases unmatched to any gene: 9. This CDR3 comprises 16 residues. The germline V gene encodes CDR1 SEHNR and CDR2 FQNEAQ (reference sequence). This CDR3 is CASSLRGQDSFYGYTF. For the CDR3, the DNA is TGTGCCAGCAGCTTACGGGGACAGGATTCATTCTATGGCTACACCTTC.

This sequence joins TRBV11-3 and TRBJ2-1, with a tentative D call TRBD2 (7 bases). Between the trimmed V and J ends, which lost 5 bases and 6 bases, there was a span of 23 bases. Germline lookup yields CDR1 SGHNT and CDR2 YENEEA. The CDR3 is 17 amino acids. The CDR3 sequence: CASSAWTSGGAPNEQFF. As DNA, the CDR3 is TGTGCCAGCAGCGCTTGGACTAGTGGGGGGGCCCCCAATGAGCAGTTCTTC.

This sequence joins TRBV13 and TRBJ2-3; D not resolved. The V end was cut by 5 bases, the J end by 1 base, with 16 bases between. The CDR3 sequence is 16 residues long. Germline loops: CDR1 PRHDT, CDR2 FYEKMQ (reference sequence). CDR3 region: CASSPKTLLGTDTQYF. CDR3 sequence (DNA): TGTGCCAGCAGCCCTAAGACACTATTGGGCACAGATACGCAGTATTTT. The variable domain in full, with the rest retrieved from reference TRBV13 and TRBJ2-3, is AAGVIQSPRHLIKEKRETATLKCYPIPRHDTVYWYQQGPGQDPQFLISFYEKMQSDKGSIPDRFSAQQFSDYHSELNMSSLELGDSALYFCASSPKTLLGTDTQYFGPGTRLTVL.

The chain is built from TRBV6-4 and TRBJ2-7; D may be TRBD1 (6 bases). V gave up 2 bases and J gave up 2 bases, with 13 bases separating them. Germline V gene lookup returns CDR1 MRHNA and CDR2 SNTAGT. CDR3 length equals 15 residues. The CDR3 loop reads CASSDPQGPAYEQYF. In DNA form, the CDR3 reads TGTGCCAGCAGTGACCCACAGGGTCCAGCCTACGAGCAGTACTTC.